This is a list of T cell receptor beta chains from one sample in a study of human T cells and chemical hapten exposure. MiXCR, run by TCRdb on the RACE reads, gives a single entry per CDR3 protein. The data contain 95,000 to 150,000 distinct CDR3 sequences, approximately 15% of them singletons. Sequencing used whole blood, obtained in connection with sensitization to the hapten diphenylcyclopropenone (DPC). These receptors were obtained from a young woman with alopecia areata. Some clones in this sample may be carry-over from other donors' samples. CDR3s include the opening cysteine and the closing phenylalanine or tryptophan. A D gene is named only where the DNA matches it firmly. For some rows the clone size is stated as once, few or many, or as a class when expanded; others skip it.

clone size,J gene,D gene,V gene,CDR3 DNA,CDR3 protein
NA,TRBJ2-7,TRBD2,TRBV4-2,TGTGCCAGCAGCCAAGATGTTCTAGCGGGAGACTACGAGCAGTACTTC,CASSQDVLAGDYEQYF
few,TRBJ1-5,NA,TRBV6-2/TRBV6-3,TGTGCCAGCAGTTATCGAATTCGGGGCAATCAGCCCCAGCATTTT,CASSYRIRGNQPQHF
few,TRBJ1-4,NA,TRBV7-2,TGTCGGCAAGTAAAACTGTTTTTT,CRQVKLFF
NA,TRBJ1-5,TRBD1,TRBV6-2/TRBV6-3,TGTGCCAGCAGATCGGGACAGGGGAGTCAGCCCCAGCATTTT,CASRSGQGSQPQHF
many,TRBJ2-7,NA,TRBV20-1,TGCAGTGCTAGATACCCGGGAGAGTTTATCGAGCAGTACTTC,CSARYPGEFIEQYF
NA,TRBJ2-3,NA,TRBV9,TGTGCCAGCAGCGTAGGATGGGGGCCCACAGATACGCAGTATTTT,CASSVGWGPTDTQYF
NA,TRBJ1-2,TRBD1,TRBV19,TGTGCCAGTACAGGGGGCTTCTATGGCTACACCTTC,CASTGGFYGYTF
NA,TRBJ2-7,NA,TRBV6-2/TRBV6-3,TGTGCCAGCAGTTCTGGGGGGCACTACGAGCAGTACTTC,CASSSGGHYEQYF
few,TRBJ1-1,NA,TRBV9,TGTGCCAGCAGCGTAGCCGAGGGGAGGTACACTGAAGCTTTCTTT,CASSVAEGRYTEAFF
NA,TRBJ1-1,NA,TRBV7-3,TGTGCCAGCAGCTTAAGTGCGAACACTGAAGCTTTCTTT,CASSLSANTEAFF
few,TRBJ1-6,TRBD1,TRBV18,TGTGCCAGCTCACGGGACAGGCATAATTCACCCCTCCACTTT,CASSRDRHNSPLHF
few,TRBJ1-4,NA,TRBV18,TGTGCCAGCTCACAACCGGTCGCAACTAATGAAAAACTGTTTTTT,CASSQPVATNEKLFF
many,TRBJ2-1,TRBD1,TRBV6-2/TRBV6-3,TGTGCCAGCAGGGGGACAGGGGGCAATGAGCAGTTCTTC,CASRGTGGNEQFF
NA,TRBJ2-7,NA,TRBV27,TGTGCCAGCAGTCCCCAGCCTGCGCGCGAGCAGTACTTC,CASSPQPAREQYF
NA,TRBJ2-3,TRBD2,TRBV20-1,TGCAGTGCTAGACCCCCAGCGGGGCCCATCTCTAGCACAGATACGCAGTATTTT,CSARPPAGPISSTDTQYF
NA,TRBJ2-1,NA,TRBV20-1,TGCAGTGCTAGTAAGGCTAGAAGTTCCTACAATGAGCAGTTCTTC,CSASKARSSYNEQFF
NA,TRBJ1-4,NA,TRBV7-6,TGTGCCAGCAGCTTCGGAGAATGGGAAAAACTGTTTTTT,CASSFGEWEKLFF
few,TRBJ2-3,NA,TRBV28,TGTGCCTGGGGCAGACGCACAGATACGCAGTATTTT,CAWGRRTDTQYF
NA,TRBJ1-5,NA,TRBV7-2,TGTGCCAGCAGCGCCATCGTGAGAGGGGCTGGGCAGCCCCAGCATTTT,CASSAIVRGAGQPQHF
NA,TRBJ1-1,TRBD1,TRBV5-6,TGTGCCAGCAGCGCGGGACAGTTGAACACTGAAGCTTTCTTT,CASSAGQLNTEAFF
NA,TRBJ2-7,NA,TRBV11-2,TGTGCCAGCAGCTTGGCTTACAACAGCTACTACGAGCAGTACTTC,CASSLAYNSYYEQYF
NA,TRBJ2-3,TRBD1,TRBV25-1,TGTGCCAGCAGGCAGACAGGGAAATCGGATACGCAGTATTTT,CASRQTGKSDTQYF
NA,TRBJ1-5,TRBD1,TRBV5-1,TGCGCCAGCAGCCCTACCGGGACAGGGCCCCAGCCCCAGCATTTT,CASSPTGTGPQPQHF
many,TRBJ2-1,TRBD2,TRBV29-1,TGCAGCGCAAGTCTAGCGGGCTCCTACAATGAGCAGTTCTTC,CSASLAGSYNEQFF
few,TRBJ1-1,TRBD1,TRBV7-3,TGTGCCAGCAGCTTTTTAGGGGGCATGAACACTGAAGCTTTCTTT,CASSFLGGMNTEAFF
NA,TRBJ1-5,TRBD1,TRBV7-9,TGTGCCAGCAGCCCACTCCCCCGGACAGGGCATCAGCCCCAGCATTTT,CASSPLPRTGHQPQHF
NA,TRBJ1-1,NA,TRBV20-1,TGCAGTGCTAGGAGGCGGAGAGGGAACACTGAAGCTTTCTTT,CSARRRRGNTEAFF
NA,TRBJ2-7,NA,TRBV20-1,TGCAGTGCACCTCCTGCCGAACAGGGTTTGAGGGAGCAGTACTTC,CSAPPAEQGLREQYF
many,TRBJ2-4,NA,TRBV7-6,TGTGCCAGCAGCTTAGGATCCAAAAACATTCAGTACTTC,CASSLGSKNIQYF
few,TRBJ1-3,NA,TRBV2,TGTGCCAGCAGTGAAGGGGCAGGGCGACTCTCTGGAAACACCATATATTTT,CASSEGAGRLSGNTIYF
many,TRBJ2-1,TRBD2,TRBV4-1,TGCGCCAGCAGCCAAGATCCCAGCGGGGGGCCCTACAATGAGCAGTTCTTC,CASSQDPSGGPYNEQFF
many,TRBJ1-1,NA,TRBV4-3,TGCGCCAGCAGAAGATACACGTACACTGAAGCTTTCTTT,CASRRYTYTEAFF
NA,TRBJ1-3,TRBD1,TRBV9,TGTGCCAGCAGCGTCCAGACAGGGACTGGAAACACCATATATTTT,CASSVQTGTGNTIYF
NA,TRBJ2-3,TRBD1,TRBV6-5,TGTGCCAGCAGTTACAGGACAGGGGCCCTAGGCACAGATACGCAGTATTTT,CASSYRTGALGTDTQYF
NA,TRBJ1-1,NA,TRBV4-1,TGCGCCAGCAGCCAACTCACCAACACTGAAGCTTTCTTT,CASSQLTNTEAFF
many,TRBJ1-4,NA,TRBV18,TGTGCCAGCTCCCCGGGACGGGGATATGAAAAACTGTTTTTT,CASSPGRGYEKLFF
many,TRBJ1-1,TRBD1,TRBV28,TGTGCCAGCGGGGTCCCGGGACAGGGGAAGGCTGAAGCTTTCTTT,CASGVPGQGKAEAFF
few,TRBJ2-2,NA,TRBV19,TGTGCCAGTAGTATAGCGGGGTCGAACACCGGGGAGCTGTTTTTT,CASSIAGSNTGELFF
NA,TRBJ2-2,NA,TRBV20-1,TGCAGTGCTAGAACAGGGTTACCCACCGGGGAGCTGTTTTTT,CSARTGLPTGELFF
few,TRBJ1-2,TRBD1,TRBV16,TGTGCCAGCAGCCAGTTGACAGGGGGCGGAGATGGCTACACCTTC,CASSQLTGGGDGYTF
many,TRBJ2-5,NA,TRBV3-1,TGTGCCAGCAGCCAAGAGCAGCGAGAGACCCAGTACTTC,CASSQEQRETQYF
few,TRBJ2-2,NA,TRBV15,TGTGCCACCAGTAGAGGTCCCGGGGAGCTGTTTTTT,CATSRGPGELFF
NA,TRBJ2-1,NA,TRBV11-2,TGTGCCAGCAGCTCCCGGGTGATCAATGAGCAGTTCTTC,CASSSRVINEQFF
few,TRBJ2-1,TRBD2,TRBV29-1,TGCAGCGTTGTCCTCCAGCGGGGCTACAATGAGCAGTTCTTC,CSVVLQRGYNEQFF
few,TRBJ2-5,TRBD2,TRBV6-2/TRBV6-3,TGTGCCAGCAGTTACACTGGGACTAGCCTGGAGACCCAGTACTTC,CASSYTGTSLETQYF
many,TRBJ2-5,NA,TRBV18,TGTGCCAGCTCACCACCAAACGCAGGGAGAGTTGGTCAAGAGACCCAGTACTTC,CASSPPNAGRVGQETQYF
NA,TRBJ1-2,NA,TRBV4-3,TGCGCCAGCAGCCAAGGTTTCTTCTCCTATGGCTACACCTTC,CASSQGFFSYGYTF
NA,TRBJ2-1,TRBD2,TRBV20-1,TGCAGTGCTCCCCACGTCGAGCGGGGGCCGGGAGGGGAGCAGTTCTTC,CSAPHVERGPGGEQFF
few,TRBJ1-4,TRBD1,TRBV29-1,TGCAGCGTGACGCCCGGGACAGGTGAAAAACTGTTTTTT,CSVTPGTGEKLFF
few,TRBJ2-3,TRBD1,TRBV6-1,TGTGCCAGCAGCCCCCGGACAGGGGGAAGCACAGATACGCAGTATTTT,CASSPRTGGSTDTQYF
NA,TRBJ2-5,NA,TRBV29-1,TGCAGCGTTGCCGGGGTAGAGATCCAGTACTTC,CSVAGVEIQYF
NA,TRBJ2-7,NA,TRBV7-9,TGTGCCAGCAGCTCCGGGACACTCTCCTACGAGCAGTACTTC,CASSSGTLSYEQYF
NA,TRBJ1-1,TRBD1,TRBV29-1,TGCAGCGTTGATGACAGGGGAGGGATTAGGGACACTGAAGCTTTCTTT,CSVDDRGGIRDTEAFF
NA,TRBJ2-5,NA,TRBV28,TGTGCCAGCAGTCGTAGGCCGGGGACCCAAGAGACCCAGTACTTC,CASSRRPGTQETQYF
many,TRBJ1-2,TRBD1,TRBV4-3,TGCGCCAGCAGCCAAGTCGCGACAGGGCCCTATGGCTACACCTTC,CASSQVATGPYGYTF
NA,TRBJ2-6,NA,TRBV24-1,TGTGCCACCAGTGATTGGCAAATCAACGTCCTGACTTTC,CATSDWQINVLTF
few,TRBJ1-5,TRBD1,TRBV12-3/TRBV12-4,TGTGCCAGCAGTTCGAATACAGGGGGGGATCAGCCCCAGCATTTT,CASSSNTGGDQPQHF
NA,TRBJ1-4,TRBD1,TRBV7-9,TGTGCCAGCAGCTCCGGCGACAGGGGCGATCTAAATGAAAAACTGTTTTTT,CASSSGDRGDLNEKLFF
few,TRBJ2-1,NA,TRBV3-1,TGTGCCAGCAGCAAAAGTGGCCTAGCTCTGGGGAATGAGCAGTTCTTC,CASSKSGLALGNEQFF